This T cell receptor (beta chain) was captured by sequencing in a study of human T cells and chemical hapten exposure. Study-level information: From small differences in pooled library volume came most of the variation in per-sample TCR yields.

TCRdb re-derived calls from the RACE reads in MiXCR, one entry per CDR3 protein. Of tens of thousands of distinct CDR3 sequences detected, 9% to 15% appear once; the ten largest clones hold approximately 1.9%. The time point here: pre-sensitization, week 0. The treatment was: therapeutic diphenylcyclopropenone sensitization with weekly scalp DPC. The template was total RNA from unfractionated whole blood. This TCR was sampled from a woman in her 40s with alopecia areata. Some clones in this sample may be carry-over from other donors' samples. The sequences come from whole blood, collected in connection with sensitization to the hapten diphenylcyclopropenone (DPC).

The CDR3 DNA is TGTGCCAGCAGCCTCCTGAGGGGACAACGCACAGATACGCAGTATTTT. Protein: CASSLLRGQRTDTQYF. This chain connects TRBV5-6 to TRBJ2-3; the D gene is possibly TRBD1 (6 bases). This CDR3 region has 16 residues. The V gene's germline CDR1 is SGHDT and CDR2 YYEEEE. V lost 4 bases, J lost 1 base, and 16 bases lay in between.